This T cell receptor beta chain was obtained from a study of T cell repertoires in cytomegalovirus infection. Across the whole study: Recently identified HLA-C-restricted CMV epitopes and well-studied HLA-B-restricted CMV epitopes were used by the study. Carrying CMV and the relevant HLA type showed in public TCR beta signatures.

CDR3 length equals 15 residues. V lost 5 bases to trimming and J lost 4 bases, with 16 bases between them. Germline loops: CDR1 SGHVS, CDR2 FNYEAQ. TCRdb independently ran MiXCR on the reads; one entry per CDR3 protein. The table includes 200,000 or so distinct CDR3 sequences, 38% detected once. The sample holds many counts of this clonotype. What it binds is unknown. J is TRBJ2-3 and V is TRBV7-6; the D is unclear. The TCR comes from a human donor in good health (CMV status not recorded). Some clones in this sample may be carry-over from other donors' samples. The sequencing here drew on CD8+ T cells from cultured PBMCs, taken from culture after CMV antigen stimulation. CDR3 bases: TGTGCCAGCAGCCTAAACACATACCCGGCAGATACGCAGTATTTT. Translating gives CASSLNTYPADTQYF. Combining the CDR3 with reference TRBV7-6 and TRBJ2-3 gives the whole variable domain GAGVSQSPRYKVTKRGQDVALRCDPISGHVSLYWYRQALGQGPEFLTYFNYEAQQDKSGLPNDRFSAERPEGSISTLTIQRTEQRDSAMYRCASSLNTYPADTQYFGPGTRLTVL.